The 18 T cell receptor beta chains below come from one sample, sequenced in a study of blood T cell repertoires in COVID-19 (dated by TCRdb to about 2020). The protocol used for the library was the immunoSEQ multiplex PCR assay. Not all clones reach the TCRdb copy of this immuneACCESS table, which keeps in-frame sequences only. Checked studies attribute under half of the gap to unresolved V genes and leave the rest unexplained. The sample has 400,000 to 450,000 clones on record, 86% of them singletons. The top ten hold under 1.5% of the sample. The sequenced sample was peripheral blood. These receptors were taken from a young woman with active or convalescent COVID-19.

The chain employs TRBV7-8 and TRBJ2-1; D might be TRBD1 (6 bases). CDR1 SGHVS and CDR2 FQNEAQ come from the germline V gene. CDR3 size: 16 residues. Trimming cost V 1 base and J 3 bases, with 13 bases left between them. CDR3: CASSLVRTENYNEQFF. The CDR3 bases are TGTGCCAGCAGCTTAGTTCGGACAGAAAACTACAATGAGCAGTTCTTC.

The rearrangement links TRBV7-2 to TRBJ2-7; possible D gene TRBD1, 5 bases. This CDR3 spans 14 amino acids. V lost 5 bases and J lost 7, with 18 bases in between. Germline V gives CDR1 SGHTA, CDR2 FQGNSA. CDR3 bases: TGTGCCAGCAGCCCCAGGGTGACGCGATGGGAGCAGTACTTC. This gives the protein CASSPRVTRWEQYF. Full variable domain (remainder filled in from reference TRBV7-2 and TRBJ2-7): GAGVSQSPSNKVTEKGKDVELRCDPISGHTALYWYRQSLGQGLEFLIYFQGNSAPDKSGLPSDRFSAERTGGSVSTLTIQRTQQEDSAVYLCASSPRVTRWEQYFGPGTRLTVT.

This rearrangement joins TRBV7-9 to TRBJ2-1; possibly TRBD2 for D (6 bases). The V end was cut by 1 base, the J end by 7 bases, with 8 bases between. CDR1 and CDR2 from the germline V gene are SEHNR and FQNEAQ (reference sequence). The length of the CDR3 is 13 residues. The DNA for the CDR3 is TGTGCCAGCAGCTTAGAGGGAGGAAATGAGCAGTTCTTC. Its protein is CASSLEGGNEQFF.

The chain couples TRBV19 to TRBJ2-1, with 12 bases that match TRBD2. The CDR3 is 15 residues long. V was pared by 5 bases and J by 7 bases, with 6 bases of the junction left unmatched. The germline gives CDR1 LNHDA, CDR2 SQIVND (reference sequence). DNA of the CDR3: TGTGCCAGTAGTTCAACTGGACTAGCGGGGAATGAGCAGTTCTTC. Translated, it gives CASSSTGLAGNEQFF.

The chain employs TRBV10-3 and TRBJ1-1; 7 positions match TRBD1. Germline V gene lookup returns CDR1 ENHRY and CDR2 SYGVKD. V lost 11 bases and J lost 5; bases outside the gene matches: 11. This CDR3 comprises 13 residues. CDR3 loop: CASTQGGWTEAFF. The CDR3 coding sequence is TGTGCCTCTACCCAAGGGGGCTGGACTGAAGCTTTCTTT.

The genes are TRBV20-1 and TRBJ1-1, with 8 bases aligning to TRBD1. V gave up 3 bases and J gave up 7 bases; unmatched junction bases: 1. The CDR3 runs to 11 residues. CDR1 is DFQATT and CDR2 is SNEGSKA in the germline V gene (reference sequence). This CDR3 is CSASTGGEAFF. The CDR3 DNA follows: TGCAGTGCTAGCACAGGGGGTGAAGCTTTCTTT.

The chain joins TRBV11-3 to TRBJ2-1, with D possibly matching TRBD2 (6 bases). V lost 0 bases, J lost 9 bases, and 9 bases lay in between. CDR3 length: 13 amino acids. Germline V lookup: CDR1 SGHNT, CDR2 YENEEA. The CDR3 DNA is TGTGCCAGCAGCTTAGAGGGAGGAAGTGAGCAGTTCTTC. Translated, it gives CASSLEGGSEQFF.

V and J are TRBV29-1 and TRBJ2-7; TRBD1 matches 8 bases. Germline V gene data show CDR1 as SQVTM and CDR2 as ANQGSEA. The CDR3 extends over 14 amino acids. V lost 3 bases to trimming and J lost 0 bases; unmatched junction nucleotides: 4. CDR3 amino acids: CSVDLGQGSYEQYF. The CDR3 nucleotides read TGCAGCGTTGACCTAGGACAGGGCTCCTACGAGCAGTACTTC.

J is TRBJ1-6 and V is TRBV9; D gene ambiguous. Deletions cut 0 bases from V and 0 bases from J, with 13 bases between. Germline V gene sequence: CDR1 SGDLS, CDR2 YYNGEE. The CDR3 length is 18 residues. The CDR3 sequence: CASSVASTESSYNSPLHF. For the CDR3, the DNA is TGTGCCAGCAGCGTAGCTTCGACGGAGAGCTCCTATAATTCACCCCTCCACTTT.

The V and J genes are TRBV18 and TRBJ1-6, with TRBD1 matching 7 bases. Looked up from germline, CDR1 is KGHSH and CDR2 is LQKENI. Losses at the gene ends were 3 bases for V and 9 bases for J; bases not matched to a gene: 8. The length of the CDR3 is 15 residues. In nucleotides, the CDR3 is TGTGCCAGCTCACCTAATCCGGGACAGCTTTCACCCCTCCACTTT. Amino acid sequence: CASSPNPGQLSPLHF. Together with reference TRBV18 and TRBJ1-6, the CDR3 gives the full variable domain: NAGVMQNPRHLVRRRGQEARLRCSPMKGHSHVYWYRQLPEEGLKFMVYLQKENIIDESGMPKERFSAEFPKEGPSILRIQQVVRGDSAAYFCASSPNPGQLSPLHFGNGTRLTVT.

This rearrangement joins TRBV20-1 to TRBJ1-2; no clear D gene. Germline lookup yields CDR1 DFQATT and CDR2 SNEGSKA (reference sequence). CDR3 size: 11 residues. V gave up 7 bases and J gave up 5 bases, with 11 bases separating them. The CDR3 reads CSGLGGYGYTF. The CDR3 DNA sequence: TGCAGTGGCCTCGGAGGATATGGCTACACCTTC.

The chain has TRBV12-3 or TRBV12-4 and TRBJ2-7; D call uncertain. This CDR3 has 13 residues. V was clipped by 3 bases and J by 2 bases, with 8 bases between them. The CDR3 sequence: CASSFNPAYEQYF. CDR3 in DNA: TGTGCCAGCAGTTTTAATCCAGCCTACGAGCAGTACTTC.

This sequence joins TRBV29-1 and TRBJ1-2, with D possibly TRBD1 on 5 matching bases. Trimming stripped 7 bases from V and 4 bases from J, with 19 bases between. This CDR3 contains 14 residues. The germline V gene encodes CDR1 SQVTM and CDR2 ANQGSEA. CDR3 bases: TGCAGCGCCAGGGAGGGCAGTTACGCCTATGGCTACACCTTC. Translation gives CSAREGSYAYGYTF.

The V and J genes are TRBV27 and TRBJ1-5; weak D call: TRBD1 (5 bases). The germline gives CDR1 MNHEY, CDR2 SMNVEV (reference sequence). The CDR3 is 17 residues long. V was cut by 3 bases and J by 2 bases, with 17 bases left in between. In nucleotides, the CDR3 is TGTGCCAGCAGTTTCCTCAAAGGGGAGGGAGGCAATCAGCCCCAGCATTTT. The encoded protein is CASSFLKGEGGNQPQHF.

The rearrangement links TRBV20-1 to TRBJ2-3; D is undetermined. Trimming took off 7 bases at V and 2 bases at J, with 7 bases between the two ends. The germline V gene encodes CDR1 DFQATT and CDR2 SNEGSKA (reference sequence). The CDR3 has 11 residues. CDR3 sequence (DNA): TGCAGTGTGCGGCACACAGATACGCAGTATTTT. Protein sequence: CSVRHTDTQYF.

Concerning this clone itself: Other DNA sequences from this sample encode an identical CDR3 as well. The V and J genes are TRBV19 and TRBJ2-1; 15 positions match TRBD2. Unmatched junction bases numbered 3, after V lost 4 bases and J lost 8 bases. Germline CDR1 reads LNHDA; CDR2 reads SQIVND (reference sequence). CDR3 size: 15 residues. Written as DNA, the CDR3 is TGTGCCAGTAGTACTGGACTAGCGGGAGGGGATGAGCAGTTCTTC. Protein product: CASSTGLAGGDEQFF.

The V and J genes are TRBV5-8 and TRBJ2-7; TRBD2 agrees at 8 bases. The ends lost 1 base at V and 4 bases at J; junction bases unmatched: 13. The CDR3 spans 17 residues. Germline V lookup: CDR1 SGHTS, CDR2 YDEGEE. CDR3 residues: CASSLSRDSSGSYEQYF. In DNA form, the CDR3 reads TGTGCCAGCAGCTTGAGTAGGGACTCGAGCGGGAGTTACGAGCAGTACTTC.

The genes are TRBV14 and TRBJ2-2, with 9 positions matching TRBD1. Trimming took 0 bases from V and 4 from J; bases not matched to a gene: 3. The CDR3 sequence is 16 residues long. The V gene's germline CDR1 is SGHDN and CDR2 FVKESK. For the CDR3, the DNA is TGTGCCAGCAGCCAAGACTGGGACAGGGCCACCGGGGAGCTGTTTTTT. It encodes CASSQDWDRATGELFF. The full variable domain, with the rest looked up from reference TRBV14 and TRBJ2-2, is EAGVTQFPSHSVIEKGQTVTLRCDPISGHDNLYWYRRVMGKEIKFLLHFVKESKQDESGMPNNRFLAERTGGTYSTLKVQPAELEDSGVYFCASSQDWDRATGELFFGEGSRLTVL.